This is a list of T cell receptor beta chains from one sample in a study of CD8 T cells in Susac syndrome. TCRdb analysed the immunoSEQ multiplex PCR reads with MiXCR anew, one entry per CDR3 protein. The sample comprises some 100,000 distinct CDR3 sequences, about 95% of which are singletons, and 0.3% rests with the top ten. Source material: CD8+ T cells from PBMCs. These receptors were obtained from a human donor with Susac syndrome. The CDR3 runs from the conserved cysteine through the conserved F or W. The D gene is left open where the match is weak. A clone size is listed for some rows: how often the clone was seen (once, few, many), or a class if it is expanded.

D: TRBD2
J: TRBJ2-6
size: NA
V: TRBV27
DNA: TGTGCCAGCAGGGTTAGCGGGGGGCTTGGTGGGGCCAACGTCCTGACTTTC
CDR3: CASRVSGGLGGANVLTF

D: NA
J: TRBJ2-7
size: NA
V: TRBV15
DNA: TGTGCCACCAGCAGAGCCCTAGCTGGGGCGTACGAGCAGTACTTC
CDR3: CATSRALAGAYEQYF

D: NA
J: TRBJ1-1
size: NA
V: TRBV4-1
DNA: TGCGCCAGCAGCCAGGGGGACGGTGTGAACACTGAAGCTTTCTTT
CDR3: CASSQGDGVNTEAFF

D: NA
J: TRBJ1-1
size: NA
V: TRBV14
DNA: TGTGCCAGCAGCCAAGCCAGGAACACTGAAGCTTTCTTT
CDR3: CASSQARNTEAFF

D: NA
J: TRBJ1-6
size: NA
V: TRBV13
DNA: TGTGCCAGCAGCCATAACCCGAAGGATAATTCACCCCTCCACTTT
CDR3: CASSHNPKDNSPLHF

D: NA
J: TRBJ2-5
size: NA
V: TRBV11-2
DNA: TGTGCCAGCAGCTTATTAGGCGAGACCCAGTACTTC
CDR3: CASSLLGETQYF

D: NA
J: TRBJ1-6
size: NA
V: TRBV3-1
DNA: TGTGCCAGCAGCCAAGTTGAGTCAAATTCACCCCTCCACTTT
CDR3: CASSQVESNSPLHF

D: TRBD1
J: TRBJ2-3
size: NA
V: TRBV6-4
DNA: TGTGCCAGCAGTGACTCCCCGGGACAGGGGAAAGATACGCAGTATTTT
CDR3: CASSDSPGQGKDTQYF

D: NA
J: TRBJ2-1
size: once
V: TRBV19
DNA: TGTGCCAGTAGTGTCAGCGAGCCCTCCTACAATGAGCAGTTCTTC
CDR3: CASSVSEPSYNEQFF

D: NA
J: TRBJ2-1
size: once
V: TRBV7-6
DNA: TGTGCCAGCAGCTTAAAGAGCGGCGATGAGCAGTTCTTC
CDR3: CASSLKSGDEQFF

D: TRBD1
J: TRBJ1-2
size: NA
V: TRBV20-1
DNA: TGCAGTGCTAGAGATTTGGACAGGAACTATGGCTACACCTTC
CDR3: CSARDLDRNYGYTF

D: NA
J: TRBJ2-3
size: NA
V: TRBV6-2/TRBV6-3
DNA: TGTGCCAGCAGTCCCAGGACCCATAGCACAGATACGCAGTATTTT
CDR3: CASSPRTHSTDTQYF

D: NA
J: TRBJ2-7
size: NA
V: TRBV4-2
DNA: TGTGCCAGCAGCCAACTAGCCCAAATAACCTACGAGCAGTACTTC
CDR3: CASSQLAQITYEQYF

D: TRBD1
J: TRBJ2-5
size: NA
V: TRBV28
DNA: TGTGCCAGCAGTTTAAGGGGGCGGGAAGAGACCCAGTACTTC
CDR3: CASSLRGREETQYF

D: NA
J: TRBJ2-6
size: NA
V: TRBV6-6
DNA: TGTGCCAGCAGGGGGGCGGGGACTACTGGGGCCAACGTCCTGACTTTC
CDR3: CASRGAGTTGANVLTF

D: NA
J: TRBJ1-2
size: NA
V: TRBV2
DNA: TGTGCCAGCAGTGGGTCCCCTAACTATGGCTACACCTTC
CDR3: CASSGSPNYGYTF

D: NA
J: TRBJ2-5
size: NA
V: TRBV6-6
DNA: TGTGCCAGCAGTCCGGCTGTGTGGGTGGAGACCCAGTACTTC
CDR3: CASSPAVWVETQYF

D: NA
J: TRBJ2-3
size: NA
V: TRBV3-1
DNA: TGTGCCAGCAGCCACGGTACACAGTCGGTCAGCCGCACAGATACGCAGTATTTT
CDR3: CASSHGTQSVSRTDTQYF

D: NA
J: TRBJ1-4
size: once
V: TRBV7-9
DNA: TGTGCCAGCGGTCCAGCTAATGAAAAACTGTTTTTT
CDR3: CASGPANEKLFF

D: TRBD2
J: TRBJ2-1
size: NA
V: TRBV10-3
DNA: TGTGCCATCAGTGACTCGACTAGCGGGAGGGCCGGAGAGCAGTTCTTC
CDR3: CAISDSTSGRAGEQFF

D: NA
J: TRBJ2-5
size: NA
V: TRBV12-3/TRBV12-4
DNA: TGTGCCAGCAGTCCCTTCGACAGGGAGACCCAGTACTTC
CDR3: CASSPFDRETQYF

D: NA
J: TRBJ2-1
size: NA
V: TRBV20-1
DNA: TGCAGTGCTAGGGGGGCCCAACTGAATGAGCAGTTCTTC
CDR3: CSARGAQLNEQFF

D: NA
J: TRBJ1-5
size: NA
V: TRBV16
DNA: TGTGCCAGCAGCCGCATGGGGGCGGCGGGCAATCAGCCCCAGCATTTT
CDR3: CASSRMGAAGNQPQHF

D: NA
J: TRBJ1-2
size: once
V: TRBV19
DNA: TGTGCCAGTAGCCGACAGGAGGGGTATGGCTACACCTTC
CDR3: CASSRQEGYGYTF

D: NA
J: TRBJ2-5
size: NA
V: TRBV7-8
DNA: TGTGCCAGCAGCTTAGGCGGCGACTCTCGAGAGACCCAGTACTTC
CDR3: CASSLGGDSRETQYF